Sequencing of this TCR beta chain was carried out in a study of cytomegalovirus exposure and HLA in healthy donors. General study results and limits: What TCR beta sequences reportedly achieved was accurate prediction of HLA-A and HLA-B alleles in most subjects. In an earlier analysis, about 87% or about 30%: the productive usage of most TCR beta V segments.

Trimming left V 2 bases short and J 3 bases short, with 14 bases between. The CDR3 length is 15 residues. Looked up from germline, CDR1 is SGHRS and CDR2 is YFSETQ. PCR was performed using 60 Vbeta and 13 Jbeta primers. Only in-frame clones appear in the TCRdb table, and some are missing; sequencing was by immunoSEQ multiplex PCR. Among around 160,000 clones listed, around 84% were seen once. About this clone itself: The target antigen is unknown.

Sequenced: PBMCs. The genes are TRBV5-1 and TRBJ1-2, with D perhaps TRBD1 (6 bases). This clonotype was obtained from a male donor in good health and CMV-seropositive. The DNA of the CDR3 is TGCGCCAGCAGCTTTCCAGGGGCAATGTACTATGGCTACACCTTC. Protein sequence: CASSFPGAMYYGYTF.